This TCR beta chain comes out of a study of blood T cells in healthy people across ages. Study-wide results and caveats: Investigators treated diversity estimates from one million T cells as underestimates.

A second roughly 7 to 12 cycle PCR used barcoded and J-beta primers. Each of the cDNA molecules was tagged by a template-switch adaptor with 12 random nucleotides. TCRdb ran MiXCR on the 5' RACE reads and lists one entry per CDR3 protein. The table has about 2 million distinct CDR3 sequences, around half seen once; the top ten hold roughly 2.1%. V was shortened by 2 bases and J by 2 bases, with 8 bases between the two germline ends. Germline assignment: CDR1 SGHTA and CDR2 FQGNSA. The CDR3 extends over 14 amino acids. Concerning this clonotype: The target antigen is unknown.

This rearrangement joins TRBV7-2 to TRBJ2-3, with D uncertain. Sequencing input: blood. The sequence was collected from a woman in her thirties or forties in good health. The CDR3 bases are TGTGCCAGCAGCTTATCAGTGCTCACAGATACGCAGTATTTT. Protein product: CASSLSVLTDTQYF. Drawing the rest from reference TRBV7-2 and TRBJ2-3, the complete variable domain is GAGVSQSPSNKVTEKGKDVELRCDPISGHTALYWYRQSLGQGLEFLIYFQGNSAPDKSGLPSDRFSAERTGGSVSTLTIQRTQQEDSAVYLCASSLSVLTDTQYFGPGTRLTVL.